Listed here are 32 T cell receptor beta chains from one sample, sequenced in a study of tumor-infiltrating lymphocytes in primary liver carcinoma. From about 0.45 ug total RNA, TCR beta cDNA was generated with a primer in the constant region. Sequencing libraries for TCR beta derived from three nested multiplex PCR rounds that used slightly modified ARM-PCR. Forward primers for TRBV1-TRBV30 and a C-beta reverse primer served the first two PCR rounds, at approximately 10 cycles each. MiXCR, applied by TCRdb to the multiplex PCR reads, yields one record per CDR3 protein. The table has about 130,000 distinct CDR3 sequences, 64% seen once. Each 20-30 mg portion of unsorted bulk tissue served as the source for co-extraction of RNA and DNA. The sample was liver tumor tissue from sampling region 3. Specified subset: tumor region T3, left-lateral pole. These receptors came from a woman in her sixties with primary liver carcinoma and hepatitis B virus infection.

For this clonotype: The junction departs from the called germline gene at one end, perhaps through a read error. The CDR3 loop reads CVSSVGGHNEQFF. CDR3 DNA: TGTGTCAGCAGTGTCGGGGGCCACAATGAGCAGTTCTTC. The chain combines TRBV11-3 with TRBJ2-1; D could derive from TRBD1 or TRBD2 (6 bases each). This CDR3 comprises 13 residues. Looked up from germline, CDR1 is SGHNT and CDR2 is YENEEA.

Notes on this clonotype: Relative to the germline gene, one junction end is altered; a read error may explain this. The genes are TRBV29-1 and TRBJ2-4; weak D call: TRBD2 (6 bases). The CDR3 is made up of 15 amino acids. CDR1 SQVTM and CDR2 ANQGSEA come from the germline V gene. For the CDR3, the DNA is TGCAGTGTTGAAGTTCGTGGGAGGACTGGAAACATTCAGTACTTC. This sequence encodes CSVEVRGRTGNIQYF.

Comment on this clonotype: The germline gene is not matched at one end of the junction; a read error may be the cause. The rearrangement joins TRBV11-2 to TRBJ2-3; a possible D gene is TRBD2 (5 bases). Germline V gives CDR1 SGHAT, CDR2 FQNNGV. The CDR3 totals 14 residues. This chain's CDR3 is CASNLTGWTDTQYF. The CDR3 DNA follows: TGTGCCAGCAACTTAACGGGGTGGACAGATACGCAGTATTTT.

This clonotype was seen ten or more times. The chain couples TRBV28 to TRBJ2-7; 8 bases are shared with TRBD2. J was trimmed by 3 bases and V by 5 bases; bases with no gene match: 9. The CDR3 loop spans 15 amino acids. The germline V gene has CDR1 MDHEN and CDR2 SYDVKM. CDR3 in DNA: TGTGCCAGCAGTCCCGGGGGGGGGCGGGTCTACGAGCAGTACTTC. Translation gives CASSPGGGRVYEQYF.

This clonotype was seen once. At one end, the junction sequence differs from germline, possibly due to a read error. The chain combines TRBV4-2 with TRBJ2-5; D unclear. Germline loops: CDR1 LGHNA, CDR2 YNFKEQ. The CDR3 length is 15 residues. CDR3 coding DNA: TGTGCCATCAGCCAAGAACTAATATCCCAAGAGACCCAGTACTTC. Protein product: CAISQELISQETQYF.

As to this clonotype: Given a much more abundant clone one base away, this may be a read error. V is TRBV10-1 and J is TRBJ2-5; 7 positions agree with TRBD2. CDR3 length equals 16 residues. The germline CDR1 and CDR2 sequences are WNHNN and SYGVQD (reference sequence). Trimming at V came to 6 bases and at J to 2 bases, leaving 12 bases not matched to a gene. The CDR3: CASREPRGRAQETQYF. CDR3 sequence (DNA): TGCGCCAGCAGAGAGCCGCGGGGGAGGGCTCAAGAGACCCAGTACTTC.

On this clonotype itself: An end of the junction differs from the germline gene, which may be a read error. This chain links TRBV11-3 with TRBJ2-2; 16 bases are shared with TRBD2. The CDR3 length is 18 residues. Germline V CDR1 and CDR2: SGHNT, YENEEA. In DNA, the CDR3 is TGTGCCAGCAGCGAGGGACTAGCGGGAGGGCAAAGGTCCGGGGAGCTGTTTTTC. Its translation: CASSEGLAGGQRSGELFF.

J is TRBJ2-5 and V is TRBV5-1; 11 bases agree with TRBD2. CDR1 SGHRS and CDR2 YFSETQ come from the germline V gene. The CDR3 runs to 15 residues. After removal of 4 bases from V and 10 bases from J, the junction contained 12 bases not matched to a gene. The CDR3 DNA sequence: TGCGCCAGCAGCCCAGCTAGCGGGAGGCTTCGGATCCAGTACTTC. The encoded protein is CASSPASGRLRIQYF.

The chain carries TRBV28 and TRBJ2-1; D call uncertain. The J call may be wrong; the DNA end is better matched by TRBJ2-7. The length of the CDR3 is 17 residues. CDR1 and CDR2 from the germline V gene are MDHEN and SYDVKM. The CDR3 DNA reads as TGTGCCAGCACCTATCCAGCCTGGCGGCAAGCATACAATGAGCAGTACTTC. This gives the protein CASTYPAWRQAYNEQYF.

By its share, this clonotype is medium-sized (0.01 to 0.1%). This chain connects TRBV11-2 to TRBJ2-1; D is ambiguous. Trimming pared 3 bases from V and 6 bases from J, leaving 12 bases between. The CDR3 loop spans 14 amino acids. Germline CDR1 reads SGHAT; CDR2 reads FQNNGV. In DNA, the CDR3 is TGTGCCAGCAGCTTCGGCGGTGTGGGCAATGAGCAGTTCTTC. Translated: CASSFGGVGNEQFF.

Comment on this clonotype: Possible read error: a much larger clone is one base away. The chain joins TRBV5-4 to TRBJ1-2, with TRBD1 as a possible D gene (5 bases). The CDR3 length is 14 residues. Per germline, CDR1 SGHNT and CDR2 YYREEE (reference sequence). The CDR3 reads CDSSSPQGYDGYTF. CDR3 coding DNA: TGTGACAGCAGCTCTCCCCAGGGTTACGATGGCTACACCTTC.

J is TRBJ2-5 and V is TRBV5-1; D gene unclear. CDR3 length equals 14 residues. Germline values: CDR1 SGHRS, CDR2 YFSETQ. Trimming removed 1 base from V and 1 base from J, with 8 bases in between. CDR3 loop: CASSLSLGQETQYF. CDR3 nucleotides: TGCGCCAGCAGCTTGAGTCTCGGCCAAGAGACCCAGTACTTC.

This clonotype was observed at least ten times. The chain couples TRBV6-5 to TRBJ2-5; 7 bases agree with TRBD2. With V trimmed by 5 bases and J by 4 bases, 7 bases remained unmatched. Germline CDR1 and CDR2: MNHEY and SVGAGI. CDR3 length: 14 residues. The CDR3 DNA follows: TGTGCCAGCAGTAACCTTCGGGGGGTAGAGACCCAGTACTTC. Protein product: CASSNLRGVETQYF.

As for this clonotype: The junction departs from the called germline gene at one end, perhaps through a read error. This rearrangement joins TRBV11-2 to TRBJ1-6; no clear D gene. The germline V gene encodes CDR1 SGHAT and CDR2 FQNNGV. The CDR3 totals 13 residues. The CDR3: CASSPQSYSPLHF. Written as DNA, the CDR3 is TGTGCCAGCAGCCCTCAGTCCTATTCACCCCTCCATTTT.

This chain links TRBV19 with TRBJ2-1; the D is unclear. Trimming removed 3 bases at V and 2 bases at J, with 11 bases between. This CDR3 is built from 15 residues. From germline, CDR1 is LNHDA and CDR2 SQIVND (reference sequence). This CDR3 reads CASSMVFRTYNEQFF. In nucleotides, the CDR3 is TGTGCCAGTAGTATGGTCTTCCGGACCTACAATGAGCAGTTCTTC.

This clonotype has at least ten counts. The chain combines TRBV6-1 with TRBJ2-1, with 7 bases that match TRBD1. CDR1 and CDR2 from the germline V gene are MNHNS and SASEGT. CDR3 length equals 14 residues. Unmatched junction bases numbered 10, after V lost 5 bases and J lost 9 bases. The CDR3 here is CASSTGALGSEQFF. The CDR3 nucleotides are TGTGCCAGCAGTACAGGGGCTCTGGGATCTGAGCAGTTCTTC.

The rearrangement links TRBV12-3 or TRBV12-4 to TRBJ2-1; 7 bases map to TRBD2. V lost 2 bases, J lost 8 bases, and 15 bases stayed unmatched. The CDR3 has 17 amino acids. CDR3 protein: CASSLFWGGWCSYEQFF. The CDR3, as DNA: TGTGCCAGCAGTTTATTCTGGGGAGGGTGGTGTTCTTATGAGCAGTTCTTC.

This clonotype occurred once. One junction end does not reproduce the germline sequence, and a read error may be involved. The V gene is TRBV5-1, the J gene TRBJ2-5, with TRBD2 as a possible D gene (6 bases). Germline values: CDR1 SGHRS, CDR2 YFSETQ. The CDR3 totals 15 residues. Here the CDR3 DNA reads TGCGCCACCAGCTTATGGGGGGAGTACCAAGAGACCCAGTACTTC. Translation: CATSLWGEYQETQYF. Complete variable domain (other parts from reference TRBV5-1 and TRBJ2-5): KAGVTQTPRYLIKTRGQQVTLSCSPISGHRSVSWYQQTPGQGLQFLFEYFSETQRNKGNFPGRFSGRQFSNSRSEMNVSTLELGDSALYLCATSLWGEYQETQYFGPGTRLLVL.

This clonotype was counted between two and nine times. Relative to the germline gene, one junction end is altered; a read error may explain this. The chain carries TRBV28 and TRBJ2-3; D ambiguous. Looked up from germline, CDR1 is MDHEN and CDR2 is SYDVKM. This CDR3 comprises 13 residues. The DNA of the CDR3 is TGTGCCAGCAGTTCCCCAGGCACAGATACGCAGTGTTTT. Translating it yields CASSSPGTDTQCF.

There are a few counts of this clonotype. This rearrangement joins TRBV6-2 or TRBV6-3 to TRBJ2-7; 7 bases are a match to TRBD2. V shed 5 bases and J 6 bases; nucleotides not matched to a gene: 7. This CDR3 has 13 residues. Looked up from germline, CDR1 is MNHEY and CDR2 is SVGEGT. The CDR3 coding sequence is TGTGCCAGCAGTACGGGGACTACCTCCGAGCAGTACTTC. It encodes CASSTGTTSEQYF.

This clonotype has a handful of counts. With a much larger clone just one base away, this may be a read error. CDR3 amino acids: CASSMVTMNTEAFF. For the CDR3, the DNA is TGTGCCAGCAGTATGGTCACGATGAACACTGAAGCTTTCTTT. This chain connects TRBV7-8 to TRBJ1-1; no clear D gene. Germline assignment: CDR1 SGHVS and CDR2 FQNEAQ. The CDR3 has 14 amino acids. V lost 6 bases and J 0 bases, leaving 11 bases between the germline ends.

This clonotype was seen once. The junction departs from the called germline gene at one end, perhaps through a read error. The V and J genes are TRBV6-5 and TRBJ1-2, with no clear D. CDR1 MNHEY and CDR2 SVGAGI come from the germline V gene. This CDR3 has 13 residues. The CDR3 bases are TGCGCCAGCACCGAGTCAGAGCTCGGGGGCTACACCTTC. It encodes CASTESELGGYTF.

As regards this clonotype: One end of the junction fails to match germline, which may point to a read error. The J gene is TRBJ2-7, the V gene TRBV29-1, with TRBD1 matching 7 bases. The CDR3 has 12 amino acids. The V gene's germline CDR1 is SQVTM and CDR2 ANQGSEA. Here the CDR3 reads CNVRTGTYEPYF. The CDR3, as DNA: TGCAACGTTAGGACAGGAACCTACGAGCCGTACTTC.

As regards this clonotype: The junction and the germline gene differ at one end; a read error may be behind it. The chain uses TRBV6-6 and TRBJ2-7, with 9 bases fitting TRBD2. The germline V gene has CDR1 MNHNY and CDR2 SVGAGI (reference sequence). The CDR3 is 18 amino acids. The CDR3 spells CANSYTPGLASTSYEQYF. For the CDR3, the DNA is TGTGCCAACAGTTATACTCCAGGACTAGCGAGTACTTCCTACGAGCAGTACTTC.

On this clonotype: Because the CDR3 is missing its conserved closing phenylalanine or tryptophan, this is likely a read error. The DNA is left out, because the CDR3 cannot be placed on it with certainty; the CDR3 is given as TCRdb lists it. V gene TRBV7-2 combines with J gene TRBJ2-1; the table assigns TRBD2, which was not confirmed against the DNA. The CDR3 is 15 residues long, ends included. The germline CDR1 and CDR2 sequences are SGHTA and FQGNSA. This CDR3 is CASSLMTSGLNEQFL.

Worth noting for this clonotype: The CDR3 end shows no conserved phenylalanine or tryptophan, and so a read error is likely. This chain connects TRBV5-6 to TRBJ2-7; tentative D call: TRBD2 (6 bases). Germline-derived CDR1 and CDR2 are SGHDT and YYEEEE. The CDR3 has 19 residues. CDR3 DNA: TGCGCCAGCAGCACTCTGGTCTCGTCCGGCTCGGGACTCCGCTACGAGCAGTACCTC. This codes for CASSTLVSSGSGLRYEQYL.

About this clonotype: Possible read error: a much larger clone is one base away. The chain uses TRBV7-9 and TRBJ1-4; possibly TRBD1 for D (6 bases). This CDR3 region has 15 residues. CDR1 is SEHNR and CDR2 is FQNEAQ in the germline V gene (reference sequence). V was shortened by 5 bases and J by 7 bases, with 17 bases between the two germline ends. The CDR3 bases are TGTGCCAGCAGCGTTACAGGGCGCACGAGTGAAAAACTGTTTTTT. This sequence encodes CASSVTGRTSEKLFF. Full variable domain (outside the CDR3, taken from reference TRBV7-9 and TRBJ1-4): DTGVSQNPRHKITKRGQNVTFRCDPISEHNRLYWYRQTLGQGPEFLTYFQNEAQLEKSRLLSDRFSAERPKGSFSTLEIQRTEQGDSAMYLCASSVTGRTSEKLFFGSGTQLSVL.

This clonotype was observed many times. V gene TRBV20-1 combines with J gene TRBJ2-1; no firm D call. V was clipped by 2 bases and J by 3 bases, with 11 bases between them. This CDR3 region has 14 residues. Germline V gives CDR1 DFQATT, CDR2 SNEGSKA (reference sequence). DNA for the CDR3: TGCAGTGCTAGAAGTCCGAGTTTCTACAATGAGCAGTTCTTC. Translated: CSARSPSFYNEQFF.

About this clonotype: A clone one base away is much larger, so this may be a read error. V and J are TRBV6-1 and TRBJ2-7; no firm D call. The CDR3 is made up of 15 amino acids. Per germline, CDR1 MNHNS and CDR2 SASEGT. The CDR3 nucleotides are TGTACCAGCAGTGAAGCCCATGAGGCGCCCTACGAGCAGTACTTC. It translates to CTSSEAHEAPYEQYF.

This clonotype was observed at least ten times. A much larger clone lies one base from this, so it may be a read error. The rearrangement uses TRBV11-3 and TRBJ2-1; TRBD1 is a possible D gene (6 bases). The CDR3 is made up of 19 amino acids. Germline V gene sequence: CDR1 SGHNT, CDR2 YENEEA. In DNA form, the CDR3 reads TGTGCCAGCAGCTTAGATTTTTTTTTCAGGGGAAGCTCCTACAATGATCAGTTCTTC. It yields the protein CASSLDFFFRGSSYNDQFF.

As regards this clonotype: Compared with germline, one end of the junction differs, possibly owing to a read error. The rearrangement links TRBV11-2 to TRBJ2-1; 7 bases are shared with TRBD2. CDR3 length: 16 residues. The germline V gene has CDR1 SGHAT and CDR2 FQNNGV. CDR3 sequence reads: CASSLRLLGGWDEQFF. CDR3 nucleotides: TGTGCCAGCAGCTTGAGGCTACTGGGAGGGTGGGATGAACAGTTCTTC.

This clonotype was seen a few times. The gene calls are TRBV21-1 and TRBJ1-2; TRBD1, as called in the table, went unchecked against the DNA. TRBV21-1 is a documented pseudogene. The CDR3 length is 17 residues. The CDR3 region is CASSKAWCRGINYGYTF. The CDR3 coding sequence is TGTGCCAGCAGCAAAGCTTGGTGCAGGGGCATTAACTATGGCTACACCTTC.